These T cell receptor beta chains were read from a single sample in a study of regulatory T cells in long-lasting Graves disease. TCRdb used MiXCR to reprocess the multiplex PCR reads, holding one entry per CDR3 protein. The sample holds around 400,000 distinct CDR3 sequences, about a quarter seen once. This sample comprised peripheral blood mononuclear cells (PBMCs), obtained when the disease was refractory, from a patient treated with antithyroid drugs. These receptors were obtained from a female donor with Graves disease. Both conserved end residues are part of each CDR3. The order of the fields is clone size, J gene, D gene, V gene, CDR3 DNA, CDR3 protein. The D gene is left open where the match is weak. Some rows have no size entry. The others give once, few or many, or a class for an expanded clone.

size: many; J: TRBJ1-5; D: -; V: TRBV6-1; DNA: TGTGCCAGCAGCTCCCCGGGAACATATAGCAATCAGCCCCAGCATTTT; CDR3: CASSSPGTYSNQPQHF
size: few; J: TRBJ2-5; D: TRBD2; V: TRBV10-3; DNA: TGTGCCAGCGCCGGGACTAGCGGAGGGAGCCAAGAGACCCAGTACTTC; CDR3: CASAGTSGGSQETQYF
size: -; J: TRBJ2-2; D: TRBD1; V: TRBV7-6; DNA: TGTGCCAGCAGCTTAGAGGGGACAGGGTTAAACACCGGGGAGCTGTTTTTT; CDR3: CASSLEGTGLNTGELFF
size: many; J: TRBJ1-3; D: TRBD1; V: TRBV20-1; DNA: TGCAGTGCTCCTCAGGGGGCCTCTGGAAACACCATATATTTT; CDR3: CSAPQGASGNTIYF
size: many; J: TRBJ2-7; D: -; V: TRBV11-2; DNA: TGTGCCAGCAGCTTGGTGGAAGCCTACGAGCAGTACTTC; CDR3: CASSLVEAYEQYF
size: many; J: TRBJ2-7; D: -; V: TRBV12-3/TRBV12-4; DNA: TGTGCCAGCAGTCCAAGAGGACCCGGGAACGAGCAGTACTTC; CDR3: CASSPRGPGNEQYF
size: few; J: TRBJ2-2; D: TRBD1; V: TRBV13; DNA: TGTGCCAGCAGCTTAGGCCTGGGTAGAACAGGGGCGAACACCGGGGAGCTGTTTTTT; CDR3: CASSLGLGRTGANTGELFF
size: many; J: TRBJ1-1; D: -; V: TRBV30; DNA: TGTGCCTGGATGCCCCAGGGGTGGACTGAAGCTTTCTTT; CDR3: CAWMPQGWTEAFF
size: -; J: TRBJ1-2; D: -; V: TRBV4-3; DNA: TGCGCCAGCAGCCAAGTGGACGGCGGCTACACCTTC; CDR3: CASSQVDGGYTF
size: few; J: TRBJ2-7; D: -; V: TRBV7-8; DNA: TGTGCCAGCAGCCCGGTACAGTGGCGGTCAACGGGAGAGCAGTACTTC; CDR3: CASSPVQWRSTGEQYF
size: many; J: TRBJ2-7; D: -; V: TRBV7-2; DNA: TGTGCCAGCAGCTTAGCAGGACCTAGCTCCTACGAGCAGTACTTC; CDR3: CASSLAGPSSYEQYF
size: -; J: TRBJ2-5; D: TRBD2; V: TRBV5-1; DNA: TGCGCCAGCAGCGGGACTAGCGGGATTTTTGAGACCCAGTACTTC; CDR3: CASSGTSGIFETQYF
size: few; J: TRBJ1-4; D: -; V: TRBV18; DNA: TGTGCCAGCTCACCACCGTCAGGGGCGGTTGAAAAACTGTTTTTT; CDR3: CASSPPSGAVEKLFF
size: -; J: TRBJ2-7; D: TRBD1; V: TRBV11-2; DNA: TGTGCCAGCAGCCAAGCGGAAGGGGGCCCCTACGAGCAGTACTTC; CDR3: CASSQAEGGPYEQYF
size: many; J: TRBJ1-5; D: -; V: TRBV2; DNA: TGTGCCAGCAGTGCTGGGAGAGGCAATCAGCCCCAGCATTTT; CDR3: CASSAGRGNQPQHF
size: -; J: TRBJ1-1; D: -; V: TRBV7-2; DNA: TGTGCCAGCAGCCTATACGACTCGAACACTGAAGCTTTCTTT; CDR3: CASSLYDSNTEAFF
size: -; J: TRBJ1-1; D: TRBD1; V: TRBV20-1; DNA: TGCAGTGCTAGAGGGATCGGCAGGGGGTGGACTGAAGCTTTCTTT; CDR3: CSARGIGRGWTEAFF
size: -; J: TRBJ1-1; D: -; V: TRBV5-1; DNA: TGCGCCAGCAGCGTCCGGGCCCGCGGAACTGAAGCTTTCTTT; CDR3: CASSVRARGTEAFF
size: -; J: TRBJ1-4; D: -; V: TRBV3-1; DNA: TGTGCCAGCAGCCCGCCAGGGTCGACTAATGAAAAACTGTTTTTT; CDR3: CASSPPGSTNEKLFF
size: -; J: TRBJ1-2; D: TRBD1; V: TRBV5-1; DNA: TGCGCCAGCAGGACAGGGGAGATCTATGGCTACACCTTC; CDR3: CASRTGEIYGYTF
size: many; J: TRBJ1-5; D: -; V: TRBV5-1; DNA: TGCGCCAGCAGCAAGGACGGGGAAGGCAATCAGCCCCAGCATTTT; CDR3: CASSKDGEGNQPQHF
size: -; J: TRBJ2-7; D: -; V: TRBV20-1; DNA: TGCAGTGCTAGAGCGAGAGGCTACGAGCAGTACTTC; CDR3: CSARARGYEQYF
size: -; J: TRBJ1-1; D: -; V: TRBV19; DNA: TGTGCCAGTAGCACACAAGTTAATGAAGCTTTCTTT; CDR3: CASSTQVNEAFF
size: few; J: TRBJ2-7; D: -; V: TRBV10-3; DNA: TGTGCCATCAGTGAGTGGGGCAGGGGAGGTACCAACGAGCAGTACTTC; CDR3: CAISEWGRGGTNEQYF
size: few; J: TRBJ2-7; D: -; V: TRBV14; DNA: TGTGCCAGCAGCCAACTGGGCTTGGGGGATGAGCAGTACTTC; CDR3: CASSQLGLGDEQYF
size: few; J: TRBJ2-7; D: TRBD1; V: TRBV18; DNA: TGTGCCAGCTCACCAAGCGGACAGGGCGATACCTACGAGCAGTACTTC; CDR3: CASSPSGQGDTYEQYF
size: -; J: TRBJ2-7; D: TRBD1; V: TRBV19; DNA: TGTGCCAGTAGTGACAAAAAGGACAGGTTGGGCCAGCAGTACTTC; CDR3: CASSDKKDRLGQQYF
size: many; J: TRBJ2-5; D: -; V: TRBV7-9; DNA: TGTGCCAGCAGCTTAACCCTTGGCGGGATCCGAGAGACCCAGTACTTC; CDR3: CASSLTLGGIRETQYF
size: many; J: TRBJ1-4; D: -; V: TRBV27; DNA: TGTGCCAGCAGTTTAACGGGACTCCACTTTGTTGCAACTAATGAAAAACTGTTTTTT; CDR3: CASSLTGLHFVATNEKLFF
size: -; J: TRBJ2-1; D: -; V: TRBV11-1; DNA: TGTGCCAGCAGCTTAAGCTCCCGGGCCGAATACAATGAGCAGTTCTTC; CDR3: CASSLSSRAEYNEQFF
size: many; J: TRBJ2-7; D: -; V: TRBV7-9; DNA: TGTGCCAGCAGTTTCGGGTCCTACGAGCAGTACTTC; CDR3: CASSFGSYEQYF